This T cell receptor (beta chain) was retrieved from a study of blood T cell repertoires in COVID-19. Background on the study: In each case, the material was cDNA or gDNA derived from T cells, B-cell-depleted T cells, or PBMCs.

This clone was recorded many times. Per the authors' pipeline: Reference gene primers were amplified, and this amplification served to estimate nucleated cell counts. The method was immunoSEQ multiplex PCR; TCRdb's version includes in-frame clones alone and lacks a portion of them. The V and J calls and the clone size are those of that table, but D and trimming were determined from the DNA. The table lists 200,000 to 250,000 clones, 82% of them singletons. Trimming removed 5 bases from V and 2 bases from J, with 13 bases in between. Germline V CDR1 and CDR2: SGHTA, FQGNSA. This CDR3 is 15 amino acids long.

The sequence came from a woman at least 80 years old with acute or convalescent COVID-19. The source material was peripheral blood. The chain joins TRBV7-2 to TRBJ2-1; D is ambiguous. This CDR3 is CASSPMRLAYNEQFF. CDR3 coding DNA: TGTGCCAGCAGCCCTATGAGGTTGGCCTACAATGAGCAGTTCTTC. Variable domain in full (rest from reference TRBV7-2 and TRBJ2-1): GAGVSQSPSNKVTEKGKDVELRCDPISGHTALYWYRQSLGQGLEFLIYFQGNSAPDKSGLPSDRFSAERTGGSVSTLTIQRTQQEDSAVYLCASSPMRLAYNEQFFGPGTRLTVL.